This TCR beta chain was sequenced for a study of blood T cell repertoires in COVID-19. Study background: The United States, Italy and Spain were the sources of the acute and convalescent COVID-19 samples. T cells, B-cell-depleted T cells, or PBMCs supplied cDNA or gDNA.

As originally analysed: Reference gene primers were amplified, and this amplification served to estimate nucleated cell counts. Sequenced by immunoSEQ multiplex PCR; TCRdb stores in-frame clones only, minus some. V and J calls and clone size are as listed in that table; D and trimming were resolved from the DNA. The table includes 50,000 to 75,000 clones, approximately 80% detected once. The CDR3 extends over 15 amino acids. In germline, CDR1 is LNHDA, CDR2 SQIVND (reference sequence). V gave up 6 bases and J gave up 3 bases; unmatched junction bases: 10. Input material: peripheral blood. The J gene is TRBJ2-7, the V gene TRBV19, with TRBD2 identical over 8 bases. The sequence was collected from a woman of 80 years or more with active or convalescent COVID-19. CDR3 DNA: TGTGCCAGTAGGATGGGTAGCGGGGCGCTCTACGAGCAGTACTTC. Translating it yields CASRMGSGALYEQYF.